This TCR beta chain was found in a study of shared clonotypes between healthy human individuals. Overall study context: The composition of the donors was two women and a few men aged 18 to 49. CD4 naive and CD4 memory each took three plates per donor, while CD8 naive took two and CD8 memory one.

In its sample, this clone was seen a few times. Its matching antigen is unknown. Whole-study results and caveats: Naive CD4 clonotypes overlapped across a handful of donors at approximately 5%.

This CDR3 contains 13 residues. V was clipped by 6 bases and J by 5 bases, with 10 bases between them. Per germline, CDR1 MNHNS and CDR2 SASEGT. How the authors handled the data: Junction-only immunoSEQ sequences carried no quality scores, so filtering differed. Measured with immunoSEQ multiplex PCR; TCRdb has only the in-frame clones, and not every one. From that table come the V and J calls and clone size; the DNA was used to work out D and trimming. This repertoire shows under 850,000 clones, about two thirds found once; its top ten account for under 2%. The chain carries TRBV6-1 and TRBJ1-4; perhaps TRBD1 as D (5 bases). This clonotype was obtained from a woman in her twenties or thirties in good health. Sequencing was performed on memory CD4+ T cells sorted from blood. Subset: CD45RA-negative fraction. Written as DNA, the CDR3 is TGTGCCAGCAGCGGCAGGGAGAATGAAAAACTGTTTTTT. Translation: CASSGRENEKLFF.